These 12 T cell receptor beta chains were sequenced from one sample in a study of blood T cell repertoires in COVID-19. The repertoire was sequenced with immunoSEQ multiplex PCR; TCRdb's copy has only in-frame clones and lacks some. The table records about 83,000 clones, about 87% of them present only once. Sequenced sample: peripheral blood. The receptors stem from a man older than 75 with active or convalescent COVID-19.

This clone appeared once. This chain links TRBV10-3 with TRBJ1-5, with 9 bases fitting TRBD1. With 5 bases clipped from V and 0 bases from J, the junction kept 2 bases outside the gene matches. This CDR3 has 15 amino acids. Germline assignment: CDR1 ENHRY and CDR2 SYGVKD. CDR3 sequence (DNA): TGTGCCATCAGTCGGACAGGGGATAGCAATCAGCCCCAGCATTTT. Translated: CAISRTGDSNQPQHF.

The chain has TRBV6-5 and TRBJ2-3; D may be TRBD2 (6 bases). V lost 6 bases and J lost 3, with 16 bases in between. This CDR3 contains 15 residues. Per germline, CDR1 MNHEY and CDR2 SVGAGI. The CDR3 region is CASRWARAGTDTQYF. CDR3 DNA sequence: TGTGCCAGCAGGTGGGCCAGGGCGGGGACAGATACGCAGTATTTT.

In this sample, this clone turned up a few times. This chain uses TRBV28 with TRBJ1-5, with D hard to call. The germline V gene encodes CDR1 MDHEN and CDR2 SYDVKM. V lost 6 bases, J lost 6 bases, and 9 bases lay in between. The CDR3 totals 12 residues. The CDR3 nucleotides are TGTGCCAGCAGGAGGGCGGGTCAGCCCCAGCATTTT. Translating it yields CASRRAGQPQHF. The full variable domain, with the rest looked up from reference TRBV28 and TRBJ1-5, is DVKVTQSSRYLVKRTGEKVFLECVQDMDHENMFWYRQDPGLGLRLIYFSYDVKMKEKGDIPEGYSVSREKKERFSLILESASTNQTSMYLCASRRAGQPQHFGDGTRLSIL.

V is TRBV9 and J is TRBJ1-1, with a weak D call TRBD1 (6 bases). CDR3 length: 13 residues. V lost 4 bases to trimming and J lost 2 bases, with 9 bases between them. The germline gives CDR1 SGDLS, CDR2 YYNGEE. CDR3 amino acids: CASSLQGNTEAFF. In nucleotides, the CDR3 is TGTGCCAGCAGCTTACAGGGAAACACTGAAGCTTTCTTT.

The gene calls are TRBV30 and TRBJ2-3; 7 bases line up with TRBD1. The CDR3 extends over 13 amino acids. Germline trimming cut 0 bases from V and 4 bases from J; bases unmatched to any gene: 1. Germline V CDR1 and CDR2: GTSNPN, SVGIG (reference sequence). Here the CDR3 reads CAWSVQGADTQYF. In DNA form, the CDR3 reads TGTGCCTGGAGTGTTCAGGGGGCAGATACGCAGTATTTT.

CDR3 protein: CASSTRGGNTEAFF. The CDR3 nucleotides are TGTGCCAGCAGCACTCGAGGTGGGAACACTGAAGCTTTCTTT. V is TRBV7-2 and J is TRBJ1-1; no definite D call. CDR1 is SGHTA, CDR2 FQGNSA, per germline. This CDR3 comprises 14 residues. Between the trimmed V and J ends, which lost 5 bases and 1 base, there was a span of 11 bases.

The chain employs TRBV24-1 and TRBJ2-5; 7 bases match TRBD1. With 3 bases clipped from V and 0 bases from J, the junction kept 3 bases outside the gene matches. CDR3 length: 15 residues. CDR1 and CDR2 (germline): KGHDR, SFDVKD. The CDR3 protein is CATSDAGQDQETQYF. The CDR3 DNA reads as TGTGCCACCAGTGATGCCGGACAGGACCAAGAGACCCAGTACTTC.

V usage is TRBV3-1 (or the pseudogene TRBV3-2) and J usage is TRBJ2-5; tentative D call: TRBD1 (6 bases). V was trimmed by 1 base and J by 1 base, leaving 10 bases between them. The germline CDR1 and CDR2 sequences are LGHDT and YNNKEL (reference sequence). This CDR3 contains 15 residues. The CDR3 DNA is TGTGCCAGCAGCCAAGGTTGGGGGCCCCAAGAGACCCAGTACTTC. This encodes CASSQGWGPQETQYF.

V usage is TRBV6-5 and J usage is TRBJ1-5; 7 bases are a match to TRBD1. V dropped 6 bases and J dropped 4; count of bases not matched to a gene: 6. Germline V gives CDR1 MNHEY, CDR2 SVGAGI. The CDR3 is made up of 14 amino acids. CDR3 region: CASSRDSLNQPQHF. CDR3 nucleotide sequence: TGTGCCAGCAGCAGGGACAGCCTTAATCAGCCCCAGCATTTT.

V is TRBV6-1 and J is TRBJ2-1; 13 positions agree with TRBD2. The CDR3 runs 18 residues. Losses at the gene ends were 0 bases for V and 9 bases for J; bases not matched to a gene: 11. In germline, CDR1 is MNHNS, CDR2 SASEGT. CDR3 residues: CASSEAADWTSGGVEQFF. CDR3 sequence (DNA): TGTGCCAGCAGTGAAGCAGCAGATTGGACTAGCGGGGGCGTTGAGCAGTTCTTC.

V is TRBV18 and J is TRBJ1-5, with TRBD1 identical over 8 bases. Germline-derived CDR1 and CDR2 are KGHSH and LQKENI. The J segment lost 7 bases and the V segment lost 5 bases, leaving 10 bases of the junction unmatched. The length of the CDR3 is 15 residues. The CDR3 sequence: CASSSRQGSGQPQHF. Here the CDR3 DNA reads TGTGCCAGCTCATCCCGACAGGGGTCAGGACAGCCCCAGCATTTT.

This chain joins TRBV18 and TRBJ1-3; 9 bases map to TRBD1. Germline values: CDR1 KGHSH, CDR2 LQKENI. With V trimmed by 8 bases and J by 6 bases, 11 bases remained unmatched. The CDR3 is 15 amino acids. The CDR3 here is CASDAQGALANTIYF. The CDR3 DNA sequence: TGTGCCAGCGACGCACAGGGGGCACTGGCAAACACCATATATTTT.